A selection of T cell receptor beta chains follows, all from one sample in a study of cytomegalovirus exposure and HLA in healthy donors. The table came from immunoSEQ multiplex PCR; TCRdb's copy has only in-frame clones and leaves some out. Of about 150,000 clones in the sample, 70% to 80% were seen once. Material: PBMCs. The receptors derive from a man younger than 45 in good health and CMV-seropositive. Each CDR3 is given with its conserved first and last residue. D genes are given only for firm matches. Rows may omit the clone size; those that give it use once, few, many or a size class.

j_gene: TRBJ2-3; d_gene: TRBD2; abundance: .; v_gene: TRBV30; CDR3aa: CAAGLAGGTDTQYF; CDR3nt: TGTGCAGCGGGGCTAGCGGGAGGCACAGATACGCAGTATTTT
j_gene: TRBJ2-5; d_gene: .; abundance: .; v_gene: TRBV5-1; CDR3aa: CASSSEGGSGETQYF; CDR3nt: TGCGCCAGCAGCTCCGAAGGAGGGAGCGGTGAGACCCAGTACTTC
j_gene: TRBJ2-1; d_gene: .; abundance: .; v_gene: TRBV6-5; CDR3aa: CASSLSTSYNEQFF; CDR3nt: TGTGCCAGCAGCCTTTCGACTAGTTACAATGAGCAGTTCTTC
j_gene: TRBJ2-1; d_gene: .; abundance: .; v_gene: TRBV9; CDR3aa: CASSVDPGGPNEQFF; CDR3nt: TGTGCCAGCAGCGTAGACCCCGGAGGTCCCAATGAGCAGTTCTTC
j_gene: TRBJ1-1; d_gene: .; abundance: .; v_gene: TRBV7-8; CDR3aa: CASSPTGPTEAFF; CDR3nt: TGTGCCAGCAGCCCCACAGGGCCCACTGAAGCTTTCTTT
j_gene: TRBJ2-3; d_gene: .; abundance: .; v_gene: TRBV12-5; CDR3aa: CASGLGLVDAQYF; CDR3nt: TGTGCTAGTGGTTTGGGACTAGTGGATGCGCAGTATTTT
j_gene: TRBJ2-7; d_gene: TRBD1; abundance: .; v_gene: TRBV28; CDR3aa: CASSSAGTGYSEQYF; CDR3nt: TGTGCCAGCAGTTCCGCCGGGACAGGGTATTCCGAGCAGTACTTC
j_gene: TRBJ1-1; d_gene: .; abundance: .; v_gene: TRBV20-1; CDR3aa: CSARPSPAFF; CDR3nt: TGCAGTGCTAGACCCTCCCCTGCTTTCTTT
j_gene: TRBJ2-5; d_gene: TRBD2; abundance: .; v_gene: TRBV28; CDR3aa: CASGGVEETQYF; CDR3nt: TGTGCCAGCGGGGGGGTTGAGGAGACCCAGTACTTC
j_gene: TRBJ2-5; d_gene: TRBD2; abundance: .; v_gene: TRBV11-2; CDR3aa: CASSLASSGSVGTQYF; CDR3nt: TGTGCCAGCAGCTTAGCCTCTAGCGGGAGTGTTGGGACCCAGTACTTC
j_gene: TRBJ1-4; d_gene: TRBD1; abundance: .; v_gene: TRBV5-4; CDR3aa: CASIVWGQGEEKLFF; CDR3nt: TGTGCCAGCATCGTGTGGGGACAGGGTGAGGAAAAACTGTTTTTT
j_gene: TRBJ1-6; d_gene: .; abundance: .; v_gene: TRBV4-1; CDR3aa: CASSQGVGQYNSPLHF; CDR3nt: TGCGCCAGCAGCCAAGGGGTCGGACAGTATAATTCACCCCTCCACTTT
j_gene: TRBJ1-4; d_gene: TRBD1; abundance: .; v_gene: TRBV6-5; CDR3aa: CASSYSLGTGNEKLFF; CDR3nt: TGTGCCAGCAGTTACTCCCTCGGGACAGGGAATGAAAAACTGTTTTTT
j_gene: TRBJ2-7; d_gene: .; abundance: .; v_gene: TRBV27; CDR3aa: CASSLGRGYEQYF; CDR3nt: TGTGCCAGCAGTTTAGGAAGGGGCTACGAGCAGTACTTC
j_gene: TRBJ2-1; d_gene: TRBD1; abundance: few; v_gene: TRBV7-3; CDR3aa: CASSLTGGNEQFF; CDR3nt: TGTGCCAGCAGCTTGACAGGGGGGAATGAGCAGTTCTTC
j_gene: TRBJ2-7; d_gene: TRBD1; abundance: .; v_gene: TRBV4-2; CDR3aa: CASSQPGQGHEQYF; CDR3nt: TGTGCCAGCAGCCAACCAGGACAGGGCCACGAGCAGTACTTC
j_gene: TRBJ2-2; d_gene: .; abundance: few; v_gene: TRBV19; CDR3aa: CASSREPSNTGELFF; CDR3nt: TGTGCCAGTAGTCGCGAGCCGTCGAACACCGGGGAGCTGTTTTTT
j_gene: TRBJ2-7; d_gene: .; abundance: few; v_gene: TRBV27; CDR3aa: CASRTNYEQYF; CDR3nt: TGTGCCAGCAGAACAAACTACGAGCAGTACTTC
j_gene: TRBJ2-1; d_gene: TRBD2; abundance: .; v_gene: TRBV11-2; CDR3aa: CASNLGRANNEQFF; CDR3nt: TGTGCCAGCAATTTGGGGAGGGCTAACAATGAGCAGTTCTTC
j_gene: TRBJ1-2; d_gene: .; abundance: .; v_gene: TRBV30; CDR3aa: CAWSRQPGANYGYTF; CDR3nt: TGTGCCTGGAGTAGACAGCCAGGAGCTAACTATGGCTACACCTTC
j_gene: TRBJ1-1; d_gene: .; abundance: once; v_gene: TRBV19; CDR3aa: CATTQGTEAFF; CDR3nt: TGTGCCACTACCCAGGGCACTGAAGCTTTCTTT
j_gene: TRBJ1-1; d_gene: .; abundance: .; v_gene: TRBV2; CDR3aa: CASRNRVNTEAFF; CDR3nt: TGTGCCAGCAGAAACAGGGTGAACACTGAAGCTTTCTTT
j_gene: TRBJ1-4; d_gene: .; abundance: .; v_gene: TRBV28; CDR3aa: CASSFGQTNEKLFF; CDR3nt: TGTGCCAGCAGTTTTGGACAGACTAATGAAAAACTGTTTTTT
j_gene: TRBJ2-3; d_gene: .; abundance: .; v_gene: TRBV7-8; CDR3aa: CASSLGGPVDTQYF; CDR3nt: TGTGCCAGCAGCTTAGGAGGGCCGGTAGATACGCAGTATTTT
j_gene: TRBJ1-2; d_gene: .; abundance: .; v_gene: TRBV7-9; CDR3aa: CASSLAAGVGHYGYTF; CDR3nt: TGTGCCAGCAGCTTAGCGGCGGGGGTAGGCCACTATGGCTACACCTTC
j_gene: TRBJ2-6; d_gene: .; abundance: .; v_gene: TRBV5-1; CDR3aa: CASSPFSSGANVLTF; CDR3nt: TGCGCCAGCAGCCCCTTTTCCTCTGGGGCCAACGTCCTGACTTTC
j_gene: TRBJ2-3; d_gene: TRBD1; abundance: .; v_gene: TRBV28; CDR3aa: CASSHNPGQGSTDTQYF; CDR3nt: TGTGCCAGCAGTCATAATCCGGGACAGGGGAGCACAGATACGCAGTATTTT
j_gene: TRBJ2-5; d_gene: .; abundance: .; v_gene: TRBV7-9; CDR3aa: CASSLDGGETQYF; CDR3nt: TGTGCCAGCAGCTTAGATGGGGGGGAGACCCAGTACTTC
j_gene: TRBJ2-5; d_gene: TRBD2; abundance: .; v_gene: TRBV5-4; CDR3aa: CASSSAGGAEETQYF; CDR3nt: TGTGCCAGCAGCAGCGCGGGGGGCGCGGAAGAGACCCAGTACTTC
j_gene: TRBJ2-3; d_gene: .; abundance: .; v_gene: TRBV27; CDR3aa: CASSFQGYRTDTQYF; CDR3nt: TGTGCCAGCAGTTTTCAGGGGTATCGGACAGATACGCAGTATTTT
j_gene: TRBJ1-5; d_gene: TRBD1; abundance: .; v_gene: TRBV28; CDR3aa: CASSPGQFVAQHF; CDR3nt: TGTGCCAGCAGTCCGGGACAGTTCGTGGCCCAGCATTTT
j_gene: TRBJ2-6; d_gene: .; abundance: .; v_gene: TRBV30; CDR3aa: CAWRSTVPGANVLTF; CDR3nt: TGTGCCTGGAGATCGACAGTCCCTGGGGCCAACGTCCTGACTTTC
j_gene: TRBJ2-5; d_gene: TRBD1; abundance: few; v_gene: TRBV7-9; CDR3aa: CASSNGQGQETQYF; CDR3nt: TGTGCCAGCAGCAACGGACAGGGGCAAGAGACCCAGTACTTC
j_gene: TRBJ1-5; d_gene: .; abundance: .; v_gene: TRBV19; CDR3aa: CASSIKDRNQPQHF; CDR3nt: TGTGCCAGTAGTATCAAGGACAGAAATCAGCCCCAGCATTTT
j_gene: TRBJ2-2; d_gene: .; abundance: .; v_gene: TRBV28; CDR3aa: CASSGDYTGELFF; CDR3nt: TGTGCCAGCAGTGGGGACTACACCGGGGAGCTGTTTTTT
j_gene: TRBJ2-2; d_gene: .; abundance: .; v_gene: TRBV7-2; CDR3aa: CASTWGRTGELFF; CDR3nt: TGTGCCAGCACCTGGGGGCGGACCGGGGAGCTGTTTTTT
j_gene: TRBJ2-7; d_gene: TRBD2; abundance: few; v_gene: TRBV6-6; CDR3aa: CASRGLAGGTYEQYF; CDR3nt: TGTGCCAGCAGGGGACTAGCGGGAGGAACCTACGAGCAGTACTTC
j_gene: TRBJ1-2; d_gene: TRBD1; abundance: .; v_gene: TRBV5-1; CDR3aa: CASSLVLQGAGGYTF; CDR3nt: TGCGCCAGCAGCTTGGTTTTACAGGGGGCAGGTGGCTACACCTTC
j_gene: TRBJ2-7; d_gene: TRBD2; abundance: .; v_gene: TRBV5-4; CDR3aa: CASSPSGRNYEQYF; CDR3nt: TGTGCCAGCAGCCCTAGCGGGAGGAATTACGAGCAGTACTTC
j_gene: TRBJ1-2; d_gene: .; abundance: .; v_gene: TRBV15; CDR3aa: CATSRDPGYGYTF; CDR3nt: TGTGCCACCAGCAGAGATCCCGGGTATGGCTACACCTTC
j_gene: TRBJ2-5; d_gene: .; abundance: .; v_gene: TRBV7-2; CDR3aa: CASSLSGSQGETQYF; CDR3nt: TGTGCCAGCAGCTTATCGGGGAGTCAAGGGGAGACCCAGTACTTC
j_gene: TRBJ2-5; d_gene: .; abundance: .; v_gene: TRBV7-8; CDR3aa: CASSLGGSKETQYF; CDR3nt: TGTGCCAGCAGCTTAGGTGGCAGTAAAGAGACCCAGTACTTC
j_gene: TRBJ2-7; d_gene: TRBD2; abundance: .; v_gene: TRBV28; CDR3aa: CASIQAGGSYEQYF; CDR3nt: TGTGCCAGCATTCAAGCGGGGGGTAGCTACGAGCAGTACTTC
j_gene: TRBJ2-6; d_gene: TRBD2; abundance: .; v_gene: TRBV4-2; CDR3aa: CASSQDRGGRGANVLTF; CDR3nt: TGTGCCAGCAGCCAAGATCGGGGGGGGCGGGGGGCCAACGTCCTGACTTTC
j_gene: TRBJ2-1; d_gene: .; abundance: .; v_gene: TRBV5-6; CDR3aa: CASSRLPGNEQFF; CDR3nt: TGTGCCAGCAGCCGATTACCGGGCAATGAGCAGTTCTTC
j_gene: TRBJ2-2; d_gene: TRBD2; abundance: .; v_gene: TRBV2; CDR3aa: CASSERAGENTGELFF; CDR3nt: TGTGCCAGCAGTGAACGAGCGGGAGAAAACACCGGGGAGCTGTTTTTT
j_gene: TRBJ1-1; d_gene: TRBD1; abundance: .; v_gene: TRBV10-3; CDR3aa: CAISGTGVAAFF; CDR3nt: TGTGCCATCAGTGGGACAGGGGTGGCAGCTTTCTTT
j_gene: TRBJ2-1; d_gene: .; abundance: .; v_gene: TRBV7-9; CDR3aa: CASSLDPGSYNEQFF; CDR3nt: TGTGCCAGCAGCTTAGATCCGGGATCCTACAATGAGCAGTTCTTC
j_gene: TRBJ2-3; d_gene: TRBD2; abundance: .; v_gene: TRBV10-3; CDR3aa: CATGTSGSTDTQYF; CDR3nt: TGTGCCACCGGGACTAGCGGGAGCACAGATACGCAGTATTTT
j_gene: TRBJ1-5; d_gene: .; abundance: few; v_gene: TRBV7-8; CDR3aa: CASSLARTGNQPQHF; CDR3nt: TGTGCCAGCAGCTTAGCTCGTACTGGCAATCAGCCCCAGCATTTT
j_gene: TRBJ2-7; d_gene: TRBD1; abundance: .; v_gene: TRBV6-5; CDR3aa: CASSPGQGCGKYF; CDR3nt: TGTGCCAGCAGTCCGGGACAGGGGTGTGGGAAGTACTTC
j_gene: TRBJ2-7; d_gene: .; abundance: .; v_gene: TRBV4-2; CDR3aa: CASAPPGYEQYF; CDR3nt: TGTGCCAGCGCCCCCCCAGGGTACGAGCAGTACTTC